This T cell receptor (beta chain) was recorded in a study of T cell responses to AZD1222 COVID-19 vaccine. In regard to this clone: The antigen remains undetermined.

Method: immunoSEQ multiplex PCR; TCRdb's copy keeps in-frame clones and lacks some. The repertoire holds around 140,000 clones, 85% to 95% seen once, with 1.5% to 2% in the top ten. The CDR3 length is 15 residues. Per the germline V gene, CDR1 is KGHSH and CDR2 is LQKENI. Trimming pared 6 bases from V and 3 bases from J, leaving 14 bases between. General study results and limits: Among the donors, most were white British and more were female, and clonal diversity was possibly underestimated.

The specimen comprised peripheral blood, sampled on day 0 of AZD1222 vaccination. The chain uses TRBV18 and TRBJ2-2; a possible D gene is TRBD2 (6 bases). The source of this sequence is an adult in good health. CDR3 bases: TGTGCCAGCTCTCCCATCACGGGGGACACCGGGGAGCTGTTTTTT. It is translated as CASSPITGDTGELFF.